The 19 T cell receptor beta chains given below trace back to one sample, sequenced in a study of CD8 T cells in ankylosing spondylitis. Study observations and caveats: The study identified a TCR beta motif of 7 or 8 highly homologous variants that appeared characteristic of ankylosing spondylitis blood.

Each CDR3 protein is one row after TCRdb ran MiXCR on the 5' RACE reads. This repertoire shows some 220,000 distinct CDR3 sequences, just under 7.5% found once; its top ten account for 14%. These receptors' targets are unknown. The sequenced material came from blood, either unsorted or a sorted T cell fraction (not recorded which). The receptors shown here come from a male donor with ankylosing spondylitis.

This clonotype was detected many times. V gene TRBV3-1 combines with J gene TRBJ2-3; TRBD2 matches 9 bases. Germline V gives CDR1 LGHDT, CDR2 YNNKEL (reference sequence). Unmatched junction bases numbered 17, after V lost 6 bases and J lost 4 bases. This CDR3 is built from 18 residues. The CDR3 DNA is TGTGCCAGCAGGCCAAGGTTGTCAGCGGGGGGCGACGCAGATACGCAGTATTTT. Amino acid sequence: CASRPRLSAGGDADTQYF.

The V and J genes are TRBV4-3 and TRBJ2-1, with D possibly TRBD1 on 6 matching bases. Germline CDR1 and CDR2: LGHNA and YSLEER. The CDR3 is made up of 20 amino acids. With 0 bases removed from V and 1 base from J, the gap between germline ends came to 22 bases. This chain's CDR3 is CASSQELGGRWEQSYNEQFF. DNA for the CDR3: TGCGCCAGCAGCCAAGAGCTTGGGGGCCGGTGGGAGCAGTCCTACAATGAGCAGTTCTTC.

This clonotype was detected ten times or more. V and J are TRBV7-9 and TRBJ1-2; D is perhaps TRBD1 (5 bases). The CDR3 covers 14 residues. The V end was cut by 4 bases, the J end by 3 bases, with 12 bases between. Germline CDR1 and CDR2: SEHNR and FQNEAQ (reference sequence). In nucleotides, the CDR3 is TGTGCCAGCAGCTCGGGCGACAGTTACTATGGCTACACCTTC. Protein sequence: CASSSGDSYYGYTF.

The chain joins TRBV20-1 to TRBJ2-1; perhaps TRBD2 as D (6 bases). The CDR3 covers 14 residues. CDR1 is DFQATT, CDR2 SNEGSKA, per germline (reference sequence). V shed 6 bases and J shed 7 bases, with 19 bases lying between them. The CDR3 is CSAPDRDWVNEQFF. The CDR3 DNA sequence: TGCAGTGCCCCCGATCGGGACTGGGTGAATGAGCAGTTCTTC.

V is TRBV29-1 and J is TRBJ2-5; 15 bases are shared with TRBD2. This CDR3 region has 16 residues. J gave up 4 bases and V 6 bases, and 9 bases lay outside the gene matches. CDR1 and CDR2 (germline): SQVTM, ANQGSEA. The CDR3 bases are TGCAGCGTCCTGGGACTAGCGGGAGGTTTGGGAGAGACCCAGTACTTC. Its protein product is CSVLGLAGGLGETQYF.

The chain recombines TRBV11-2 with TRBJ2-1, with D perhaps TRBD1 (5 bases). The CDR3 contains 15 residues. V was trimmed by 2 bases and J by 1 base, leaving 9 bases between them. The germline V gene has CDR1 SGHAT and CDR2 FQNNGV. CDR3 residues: CASSLFRASYNEQFF. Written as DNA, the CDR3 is TGTGCCAGCAGCTTATTCAGGGCTTCCTACAATGAGCAGTTCTTC. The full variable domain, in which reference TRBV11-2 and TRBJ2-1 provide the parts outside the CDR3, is EAGVAQSPRYKIIEKRQSVAFWCNPISGHATLYWYQQILGQGPKLLIQFQNNGVVDDSQLPKDRFSAERLKGVDSTLKIQPAKLEDSAVYLCASSLFRASYNEQFFGPGTRLTVL.

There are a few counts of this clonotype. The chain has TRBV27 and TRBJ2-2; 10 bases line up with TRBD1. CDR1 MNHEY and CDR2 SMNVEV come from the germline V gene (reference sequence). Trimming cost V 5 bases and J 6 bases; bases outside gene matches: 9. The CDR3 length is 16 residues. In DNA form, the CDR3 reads TGTGCCAGCAGTCGCCGGGACAGGGGTGTACCCGGGGAGCTGTTTTTT. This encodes CASSRRDRGVPGELFF.

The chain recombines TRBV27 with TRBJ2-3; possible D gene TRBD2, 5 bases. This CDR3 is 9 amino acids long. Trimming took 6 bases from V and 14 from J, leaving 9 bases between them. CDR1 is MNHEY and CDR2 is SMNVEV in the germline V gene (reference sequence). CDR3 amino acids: CASSERSYF. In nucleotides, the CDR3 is TGTGCCAGCAGCGAGCGGTCGTATTTT.

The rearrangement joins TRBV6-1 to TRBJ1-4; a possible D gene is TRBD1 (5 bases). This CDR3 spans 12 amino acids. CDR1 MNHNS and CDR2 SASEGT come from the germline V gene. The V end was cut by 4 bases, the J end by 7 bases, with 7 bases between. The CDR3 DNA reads TGTGCCAGCAGTGGGGGGGTTGAAAAACTGTTTTTT. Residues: CASSGGVEKLFF.

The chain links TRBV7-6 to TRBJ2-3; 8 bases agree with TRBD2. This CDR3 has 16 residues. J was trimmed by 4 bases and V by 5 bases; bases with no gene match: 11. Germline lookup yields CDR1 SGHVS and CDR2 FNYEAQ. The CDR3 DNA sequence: TGTGCCAGCAGCATTTCCGGAGGACTAGCTGCAGATACGCAGTATTTT. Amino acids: CASSISGGLAADTQYF.

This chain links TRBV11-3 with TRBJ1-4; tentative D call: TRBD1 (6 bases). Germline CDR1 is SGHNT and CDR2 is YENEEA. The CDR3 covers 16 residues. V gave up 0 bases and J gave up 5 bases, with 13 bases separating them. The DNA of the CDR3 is TGTGCCAGCAGCTTAGATTGGCCAGGGGAGAATGAAAAACTGTTTTTT. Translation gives CASSLDWPGENEKLFF.

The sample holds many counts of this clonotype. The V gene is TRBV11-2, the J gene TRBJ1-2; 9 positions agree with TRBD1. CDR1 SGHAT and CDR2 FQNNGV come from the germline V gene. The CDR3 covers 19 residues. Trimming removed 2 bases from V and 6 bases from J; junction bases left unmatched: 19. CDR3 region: CASSLFNRGTGYGGDGYTF. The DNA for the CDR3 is TGTGCCAGCAGCTTATTTAACAGGGGGACAGGGTATGGTGGAGATGGCTACACCTTC.

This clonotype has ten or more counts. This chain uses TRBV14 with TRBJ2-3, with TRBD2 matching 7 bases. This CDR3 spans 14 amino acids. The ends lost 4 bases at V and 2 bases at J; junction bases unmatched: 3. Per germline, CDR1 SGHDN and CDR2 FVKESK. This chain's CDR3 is CASSPGLPTDTQYF. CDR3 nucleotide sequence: TGTGCCAGCAGCCCGGGACTACCCACAGATACGCAGTATTTT. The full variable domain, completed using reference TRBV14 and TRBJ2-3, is EAGVTQFPSHSVIEKGQTVTLRCDPISGHDNLYWYRRVMGKEIKFLLHFVKESKQDESGMPNNRFLAERTGGTYSTLKVQPAELEDSGVYFCASSPGLPTDTQYFGPGTRLTVL.

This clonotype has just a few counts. The CDR3 loop is CASRHASLGEQYF. As DNA, the CDR3 is TGTGCCAGCAGACATGCTTCTTTGGGCGAGCAGTACTTC. The chain uses TRBV6-6 and TRBJ2-7, with D unclear. This CDR3 region has 13 residues. With 6 bases removed from V and 6 bases from J, the gap between germline ends came to 15 bases. Germline V gives CDR1 MNHNY, CDR2 SVGAGI (reference sequence).

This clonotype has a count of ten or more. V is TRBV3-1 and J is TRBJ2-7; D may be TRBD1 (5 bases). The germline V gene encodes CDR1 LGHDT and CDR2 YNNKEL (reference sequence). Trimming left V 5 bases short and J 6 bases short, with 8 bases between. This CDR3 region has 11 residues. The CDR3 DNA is TGTGCCAGCAGCGGGGCTCTCGAGCAGTACTTC. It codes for CASSGALEQYF.

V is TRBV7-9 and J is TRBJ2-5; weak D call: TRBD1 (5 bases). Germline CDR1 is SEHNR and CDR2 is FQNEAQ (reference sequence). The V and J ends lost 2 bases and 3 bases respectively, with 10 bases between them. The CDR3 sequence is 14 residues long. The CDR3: CASSLRAGKETQYF. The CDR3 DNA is TGTGCCAGCAGCTTAAGGGCAGGGAAAGAGACCCAGTACTTC.

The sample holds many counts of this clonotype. The CDR3 region is CASSQDRFSGTRYF. The DNA for the CDR3 is TGCGCCAGCAGCCAAGATCGGTTCTCCGGGACTAGGTATTTT. This chain links TRBV4-3 with TRBJ2-3, with TRBD2 identical over 8 bases. This CDR3 is 14 amino acids long. The J segment lost 14 bases and the V segment lost 0 bases, leaving 10 bases of the junction unmatched. Germline V gives CDR1 LGHNA, CDR2 YSLEER.

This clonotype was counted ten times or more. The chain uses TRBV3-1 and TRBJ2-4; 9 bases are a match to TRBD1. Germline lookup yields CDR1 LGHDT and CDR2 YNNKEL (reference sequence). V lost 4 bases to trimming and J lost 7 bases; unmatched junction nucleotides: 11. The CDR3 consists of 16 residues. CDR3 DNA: TGTGCCAGCAGCCGGGGGACAGGGACTTCAGTCAACATTCAGTACTTC. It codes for CASSRGTGTSVNIQYF.

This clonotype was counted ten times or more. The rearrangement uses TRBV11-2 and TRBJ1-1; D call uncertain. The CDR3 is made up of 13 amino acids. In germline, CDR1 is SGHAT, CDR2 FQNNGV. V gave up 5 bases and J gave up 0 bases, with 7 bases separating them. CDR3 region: CASSAGVNTEAFF. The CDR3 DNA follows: TGTGCCAGCAGCGCCGGAGTGAACACTGAAGCTTTCTTT.